The subject of this entry is one TCR beta chain. Its target antigen remains unknown. No base quality values were provided; no much bigger clone lies one nucleotide off. This sample was included in a study of shared clonotypes between healthy human individuals (dated by TCRdb to 2018 to 2021). Turning to the overall study: Two women and a few men aged 18 to 49 years were included in the cohort. Between about 0.9 and 9 billion PBMCs per donor were obtained by leukapheresis. To increase sequencing depth and limit assay-specific biases, TCR repertoire library preparation and sequencing were carried out by different laboratories using diverse techniques. Per donor, three plates each were used for CD4 naive and CD4 memory, two for CD8 naive, and one for CD8 memory. To estimate repertoire size and how much clonotype sharing occurs between individuals, the study deeply sequenced the blood TCR repertoires of five healthy adults. Findings and caveats that apply to the study as a whole: Sampling was restricted to blood, and TCR repertoires in tissues likely differ from the TCR repertoires found in blood. The genetic and exposure-history diversity represented was limited by the small number of donors. Estimated clonotype richness was generally larger for naive than for memory subsets. Pairwise subsampling indicated that sequencing depth was expected to affect the degree of clonotype sharing among donors. Even with the large sequencing depth, rarefaction of the sorted-subset datasets indicated that sequencing was incomplete. Clonotypes shared by all four sorted-subset donors showed higher generation probabilities than non-shared clonotypes. About 5% of naive CD4, 3.5% of naive CD8, roughly 2.4% of memory CD4, and more than 0.35% of memory CD8 clonotypes were shared across several donors.

CDR1 and CDR2, per the germline V gene, are SGHRS and YFSETQ. V is clipped by 0 bases and J by 2 bases, and the sequence between their germline boundaries is 9 bases long. The CDR3 runs 14 residues from the cysteine to the phenylalanine. Just CDR3 DNA is preserved here, 42 bases in frame from base 1. The donors were healthy, HIV-negative adults with no recently reported acute infections or vaccinations. Every donor was a Caucasian adult living in Nashville, Tennessee, USA. CD4+ T cells were enriched by magnetic negative selection, after which naive cells were positively selected on CD45RA and the negative fraction was taken as the memory subset. Blood was collected by leukapheresis, and PBMCs were isolated by Ficoll-Histopaque density gradient centrifugation and then cryopreserved in liquid nitrogen vapor phase. Analytical flow cytometry was used to check the purity and quantity of each magnetically sorted T cell population. Genomic DNA was isolated from every sorted fraction and measured by UV absorbance on a Nanodrop 2000c.

Using the deep immunoSEQ assay, multiplex PCR amplified TCR CDR3 regions from genomic DNA. For each cell subset, the extracted genomic DNA was distributed evenly across all wells of several immunoSEQ 96-well plates, and each plate served as one replicate. Each replicate PCR for sorted subsets received roughly 0.2 ug genomic DNA, equal to tens of thousands of T cell genomes. Purified libraries were measured with a Qubit 3.0 fluorometer, size-checked on a Bioanalyzer 2100, and measured again with the KAPA Library Quantification kit. Each immunoSEQ 96-well plate was sequenced on its own single-read 150-cycle Illumina NextSeq 550 flow cell. On the authors' methods: Because the immunoSEQ output included only junctional sequences and no quality scores, the filtering could not be the same as the filtering used for full-length reads. Sequences were annotated with PyIR, a Python wrapper for IgBLAST v1.9, using IMGT germline references to assign V/J genes and CDR3. Reads were removed for weak V/J assignments (E-value above 1e-6), missing CDR3, stop codons, out-of-frame junctions, or ambiguous translated residues. V3J clonotypes were defined by identical inferred V gene, J gene, and CDR3 amino acid sequence. Percentage overlap between repertoires was computed as shared unique clonotypes divided by the size of the smaller repertoire. Richness of each repertoire was evaluated using RTK rarefaction, the Chao1 estimator, and Recon v2.1 estimates of unobserved clonotypes. Generation probabilities were computed with OLGA for all TCRbeta clonotypes obtained by the gDNA method from several donors. The table was pulled from immuneACCESS by TCRdb, which kept in-frame rearrangements only. Such tables lose some clones; where checked, under half of the loss comes from unresolved V genes, and the rest has no known cause. V and J calls and clone size are those listed in that table; D and trimming were worked out from the DNA. The sample table holds some 2,500,000 clones, of which less than 95% were seen once. Approximately 0.41% of the sample lies in the top ten.

The V and J genes are TRBV5-1 and TRBJ2-7; confidence is insufficient to name the D gene. The source material was naive CD4+ T cells from PBMCs. Interpreted using the paper, the cell subset or site label stands for: CD45RA+ positively selected. The clonotype originates from a man between 18 and 35 years old in good health. Some clones in this sample may be carry-over from other donors' samples. The CDR3 region has the sequence CASSLAFQAYEQYF. The nucleotides read TGCGCCAGCAGCTTGGCATTCCAGGCCTACGAGCAGTACTTC.